Described below is a single TCR beta chain sequence and its context. Its specificity is unknown. Following RNA extraction, reverse transcription yielded cDNA that acted as the sequencing template. The repertoire was sequenced with immunoSEQ multiplex PCR; TCRdb's copy has only in-frame clones and lacks some. The profile shows 100,000 to 150,000 clones, around two fifths of them singletons. Per germline, CDR1 SGHRS and CDR2 YFSETQ. The CDR3 extends over 15 amino acids. The V end lost 4 bases, the J end lost 0 bases, and 11 bases lay between the germline ends. The data stem from a study of CD8+ T cells in alopecia areata. Collected material from alopecia areata patients comprised lesional scalp punch biopsies and peripheral blood. Whole-study results and caveats: Clonality in lesional scalp, especially alopecia totalis/universalis, exceeded that of normal scalp.

The sample was CD4+ T cells sorted from blood. The chain recombines TRBV5-1 with TRBJ2-1; tentatively, D is TRBD2 (5 bases). The receptor was derived from a human donor with alopecia areata. CDR3 sequence reads: CASSPGVSSYNEQFF. The DNA of the CDR3 is TGCGCCAGCAGCCCCGGGGTAAGCTCCTACAATGAGCAGTTCTTC. Looking up the rest from reference TRBV5-1 and TRBJ2-1 gives the full variable domain: KAGVTQTPRYLIKTRGQQVTLSCSPISGHRSVSWYQQTPGQGLQFLFEYFSETQRNKGNFPGRFSGRQFSNSRSEMNVSTLELGDSALYLCASSPGVSSYNEQFFGPGTRLTVL.